The rows below give T cell receptor beta chains drawn from one sample of a study of blood T cells in healthy people across ages. TCRdb reprocessed the 5' RACE reads via MiXCR and lists one record per CDR3 protein. This table has some 800,000 distinct CDR3 sequences, under 55% appearing once. The sample comprised blood. These receptors were obtained from a man in his 60s in good health. CDR3s leave out the opening cysteine and the closing phenylalanine or tryptophan.

v_gene	j_gene	len	CDR3aa
TRBV5-6	TRBJ2-1	13	ASTSRGRRYNEQF
TRBV10-3	TRBJ1-1	14	AISESVGRTNTEAF
TRBV7-2	TRBJ1-1	15	AGSLRPTGYMNTEAF
TRBV6-2/TRBV6-3	TRBJ2-4	12	ASRSGDSKNIQY
TRBV6-2/TRBV6-3	TRBJ2-1	11	ATLEWLTHEQF
TRBV29-1	TRBJ1-2	10	SVDFRAGGYT
TRBV6-5	TRBJ2-5	10	ASSRMGETQY
TRBV5-6	TRBJ2-4	12	ASYREGAYNEQY
TRBV28	TRBJ2-7	11	ASSLGTADEQY
TRBV4-3	NA	13	ASSQEMSGNHEQY
TRBV4-1	TRBJ2-1	18	ASSQDPFPGQGLRGGEQF
TRBV27	TRBJ2-5	11	ASSLGAFSVPY
TRBV4-3	TRBJ1-5	12	ASSPEEVSQPQH
TRBV3-1	TRBJ2-1	15	ASSQVVGGPSYNEQF
TRBV3-1	TRBJ1-2	13	ASSQDLGQVYGYT
TRBV20-1	TRBJ2-3	15	SATILTRRRGSNTQY
TRBV4-1	TRBJ2-1	13	ASSQDGAQYNEQF
TRBV7-3	TRBJ2-1	14	ASSLSGGGPYNEQF
TRBV6-5	TRBJ2-2	13	ASSYDRAGTGELF
TRBV6-5	TRBJ2-5	11	ASSSLKAATQY
TRBV7-2	TRBJ2-5	15	ASRVGTSGGAGETQY
TRBV12-3/TRBV12-4	TRBJ2-1	13	ASSPTGRTSGEQF
TRBV15	TRBJ2-3	14	ATSRGRGAGPCTQY
TRBV6-6	TRBJ2-1	15	ASSYPRQGSRNNEQF
TRBV3-1	TRBJ2-3	13	ASSQERGTVYTQY
TRBV11-2	TRBJ2-7	15	ASSPLPGQGRYDEQY
TRBV5-1	TRBJ1-3	13	ASSSPGLSDGTIY
TRBV5-4	TRBJ2-5	14	ASSPRLGSAQETQY
TRBV7-2	TRBJ1-1	15	ASSLSLTPTLPVEAF
TRBV6-2/TRBV6-3	TRBJ2-5	13	ASSHYPGLEETQY
TRBV7-3	TRBJ1-6	12	ASSSGRENSPLH
TRBV10-3	TRBJ2-6	17	AISGRVGGTSSGANVLT
TRBV7-9	TRBJ2-1	12	ASSPTGTGGRQF
TRBV4-1	TRBJ2-7	14	ASSQDERPGYNEQY
TRBV29-1	TRBJ1-5	10	SVGDSNQPQH
TRBV20-1	TRBJ2-3	12	SAEGGGSTDTQY
TRBV7-9	TRBJ2-7	12	ASSYEGISYEQY
TRBV7-2	TRBJ1-6	12	ASSQTGTNSPLH
TRBV29-1	TRBJ2-7	13	SGLAGTSGSYEQY
TRBV6-6	TRBJ2-3	11	ASRQPGTDTQY
TRBV25-1	TRBJ2-3	13	ASSQSSGGRDTQY
TRBV4-1	TRBJ2-1	14	ASSPSGTGGSDEQF
TRBV4-2	TRBJ1-1	13	ASSQERRERTEAF
TRBV7-9	TRBJ2-5	12	ASSSGQIQETQY
TRBV9	TRBJ2-1	21	ASSVGGRRDLGGPLLSYNEQF
TRBV12-3/TRBV12-4	TRBJ2-7	13	ASSPMQRGFGVQY
TRBV11-1	TRBJ2-3	15	ASSPGLAGASVSPQY
TRBV4-3	TRBJ2-1	16	ASSQGLAGDPSYNEQF
TRBV11-2	TRBJ2-2	14	ASRPGLALGTGELF
TRBV2	TRBJ2-3	13	ASVLSPGGMNTQY
TRBV6-6	TRBJ1-5	11	ASSSSAVSSQH
TRBV7-7	TRBJ2-3	14	ASSPKTGRSTDTQY
TRBV15	TRBJ2-3	14	ATSRQGGVRTDTQY
TRBV2	TRBJ1-1	13	ASRIPGQGNTEAF
TRBV20-1	TRBJ2-5	14	SASPPRTSVVETQY